Listed below are T cell receptor beta chains from one sample, sequenced in a study of beta chain features in type 1 diabetes. Only in-frame clones appear in the TCRdb table, and some are missing; sequencing was by immunoSEQ multiplex PCR. This repertoire shows about 620,000 clones, around 15% found once; its top ten account for under 0.095%. Sample: naive CD4+ T cells from blood. The origin of the receptors is a young man in good health. Each CDR3 is given with its conserved first and last residue. A D gene is named only where the DNA matches it firmly. The size field is filled for only some rows; it gives once, few, many or a size class.

CDR3: CASSLRGAHGYTF
DNA: TGTGCCAGCAGCTTACGAGGGGCTCATGGCTACACCTTC
V: TRBV5-4
size: few
J: TRBJ1-2
D: NA

CDR3: CASSNPDRGGTDTQYF
DNA: TGTGCCAGCAGCAATCCGGACAGGGGCGGGACAGATACGCAGTATTTT
V: TRBV9
size: NA
J: TRBJ2-3
D: TRBD1

CDR3: CATSNIGSWEGLAKNIQYF
DNA: TGTGCCACCAGCAATATTGGGTCGTGGGAGGGACTAGCCAAAAACATTCAGTACTTC
V: TRBV15
size: few
J: TRBJ2-4
D: TRBD2

CDR3: CATRGRGQASGTYEQYF
DNA: TGTGCCACCCGGGGCAGGGGGCAAGCTAGCGGTACCTACGAGCAGTACTTC
V: TRBV10-3
size: NA
J: TRBJ2-7
D: NA

CDR3: CASSKAELAQYF
DNA: TGCGCCAGCAGTAAGGCGGAATTGGCCCAGTACTTC
V: TRBV5-1
size: NA
J: TRBJ2-5
D: NA

CDR3: CASSSVRDEQFF
DNA: TGTGCCAGCAGTTCAGTGCGGGATGAGCAGTTCTTC
V: TRBV28
size: few
J: TRBJ2-1
D: NA

CDR3: CASSRDRGVYEQYF
DNA: TGTGCCAGCAGCCGGGACAGGGGGGTATACGAGCAGTACTTC
V: TRBV6-5
size: few
J: TRBJ2-7
D: TRBD1

CDR3: CAWSVPRQINQPQHF
DNA: TGTGCCTGGAGTGTACCGCGGCAGATCAATCAGCCCCAGCATTTT
V: TRBV30
size: NA
J: TRBJ1-5
D: NA

CDR3: CASSPRTGEYEQYF
DNA: TGTGCCAGCTCACCCCGGACAGGGGAGTACGAGCAGTACTTC
V: TRBV18
size: NA
J: TRBJ2-7
D: TRBD1

CDR3: CASSLLGNKETQYF
DNA: TGTGCCAGCAGTTTATTAGGCAACAAAGAGACCCAGTACTTC
V: TRBV28
size: NA
J: TRBJ2-5
D: NA

CDR3: CASSYFRGALKGVNTEAFF
DNA: TGTGCCAGCAGCTACTTTCGGGGGGCACTTAAAGGGGTGAACACTGAAGCTTTCTTT
V: TRBV11-2
size: NA
J: TRBJ1-1
D: NA

CDR3: CASSYRTLAFF
DNA: TGTGCCAGCAGTTACCGGACGTTAGCGTTCTTC
V: TRBV6-5
size: NA
J: TRBJ2-1
D: NA

CDR3: CASTRREITDTQYF
DNA: TGCGCCAGCACCAGGAGGGAGATCACAGATACGCAGTATTTT
V: TRBV4-1
size: NA
J: TRBJ2-3
D: NA

CDR3: CASSIGPSLGGRDEQFF
DNA: TGTGCCAGTAGTATAGGACCCTCCCTGGGAGGTCGAGATGAGCAGTTCTTC
V: TRBV19
size: NA
J: TRBJ2-1
D: NA

CDR3: CASSFGQSYGYTF
DNA: TGTGCCAGCAGTTTTGGGCAGTCCTATGGCTACACCTTC
V: TRBV28
size: few
J: TRBJ1-2
D: NA

CDR3: CSVAKRGNAYEQYF
DNA: TGCAGCGTGGCCAAGCGGGGGAACGCTTACGAGCAGTACTTC
V: TRBV29-1
size: NA
J: TRBJ2-7
D: TRBD2

CDR3: CSVDGLAGVLTDTQYF
DNA: TGCAGCGTTGATGGGCTAGCGGGGGTACTCACAGATACGCAGTATTTT
V: TRBV29-1
size: few
J: TRBJ2-3
D: TRBD2

CDR3: CSVEDQTTQYF
DNA: TGCAGCGTTGAAGATCAGACAACGCAGTATTTT
V: TRBV29-1
size: few
J: TRBJ2-3
D: NA

CDR3: CSAPDNYGYTF
DNA: TGCAGTGCCCCAGATAACTATGGCTACACCTTC
V: TRBV20-1
size: NA
J: TRBJ1-2
D: NA

CDR3: CASSSDTDYGYTF
DNA: TGTGCCAGCAGCTCAGACACGGACTATGGCTACACCTTC
V: TRBV5-4
size: few
J: TRBJ1-2
D: NA

CDR3: CASTPGHYGYTF
DNA: TGTGCCAGCACCCCCGGGCACTATGGCTACACCTTC
V: TRBV28
size: few
J: TRBJ1-2
D: NA

CDR3: CAINRDKQETQYF
DNA: TGTGCCATCAACCGGGACAAACAAGAGACCCAGTACTTC
V: TRBV10-3
size: NA
J: TRBJ2-5
D: NA

CDR3: CASSDGETQYF
DNA: TGTGCCAGCAGTGACGGGGAGACCCAGTACTTC
V: TRBV25-1
size: NA
J: TRBJ2-5
D: NA

CDR3: CASSFGQARLQETQYF
DNA: TGCGCCAGCAGCTTTGGACAGGCCCGTTTACAAGAGACCCAGTACTTC
V: TRBV5-1
size: NA
J: TRBJ2-5
D: TRBD1

CDR3: CASSLPGRVYEQYF
DNA: TGTGCCAGCAGCTTACCGGGGCGGGTTTACGAGCAGTACTTC
V: TRBV7-2
size: NA
J: TRBJ2-7
D: NA

CDR3: CASSQSPGTGGFYSPLHF
DNA: TGTGCCAGCTCACAAAGCCCCGGGACAGGGGGGTTTTATTCACCCCTCCACTTT
V: TRBV18
size: NA
J: TRBJ1-6
D: TRBD1

CDR3: CASSLVKRGGNEQFF
DNA: TGTGCCAGCAGCTTGGTTAAGCGGGGGGGCAATGAGCAGTTCTTC
V: TRBV5-4
size: NA
J: TRBJ2-1
D: TRBD2

CDR3: CASSPQEDPLTEAFF
DNA: TGTGCCAGCAGCCCTCAGGAGGACCCGCTCACTGAAGCTTTCTTT
V: TRBV7-9
size: NA
J: TRBJ1-1
D: NA

CDR3: CASSSQMNTEAFF
DNA: TGTGCCAGCAGCTCACAGATGAACACTGAAGCTTTCTTT
V: TRBV7-8
size: few
J: TRBJ1-1
D: NA

CDR3: CASSLGRAEPSSNQPQHF
DNA: TGTGCCAGCAGCTTAGGGCGGGCCGAACCCTCTAGCAATCAGCCCCAGCATTTT
V: TRBV13
size: NA
J: TRBJ1-5
D: NA

CDR3: CASSPRTDEQFF
DNA: TGTGCCAGCAGCCCCCGGACCGATGAGCAGTTCTTC
V: TRBV11-2
size: NA
J: TRBJ2-1
D: NA

CDR3: CASRRRGSNQPQHF
DNA: TGTGCCAGCAGGCGCAGGGGTTCAAATCAGCCCCAGCATTTT
V: TRBV6-5
size: NA
J: TRBJ1-5
D: NA

CDR3: CATSRDTVRPNNEQFF
DNA: TGTGCCACCAGCAGAGATACTGTGAGGCCAAACAATGAGCAGTTCTTC
V: TRBV15
size: few
J: TRBJ2-1
D: NA